This T cell receptor (beta chain) was sequenced during a study of OX40 agonist ivuxolimab in advanced cancers. As for the study more broadly: Ivuxolimab was an agonistic, fully human IgG2 monoclonal antibody directed against OX40 (CD134), a costimulatory receptor. Intravenous ivuxolimab was administered to patients every 2 weeks at six dose levels: 0.01, 0.1, 0.3, 1.5, 3 and 10 mg/kg. The paper describes the monotherapy dose-escalation part (N ≈ 50 patients) of the phase I trial of ivuxolimab. Of the approximately 50 patients in dose escalation, about 20 had hepatocellular carcinoma, some 15 had melanoma, 9 had renal cell carcinoma and 9 had head and neck cancer. The point of sequencing TCRbeta in the periphery was to test whether ivuxolimab changed TCR sequence diversity and drove clonal T-cell expansion. Partial responses occurred in three dose-escalation patients: two with cutaneous melanoma and one with hepatocellular carcinoma. In the dose-escalation cohort, roughly 80% of patients were male, and the mean age was approximately 55 years, with a range of roughly 23 to 85. Prior anti-PD-1, anti-PD-L1 or anti-CTLA-4 therapy was permitted, and less than 45% of dose-escalation patients had received checkpoint inhibitors.

The CDR3 holds 14 amino acids from the cysteine to the phenylalanine. The kept DNA is CDR3 alone, 42 bases in frame from the first base. The germline V gene encodes CDR1 SGHRS and CDR2 YFSETQ. At the junction V is shortened by 5 bases and J by 6 bases; bases outside the gene matches: 6. Results the study describes overall, beyond this receptor: Antigen specificity was not determined for the clonally expanded peripheral T cells. After ivuxolimab, more expanded clones were found on average in CD8+ T cells than in CD4+ T cells. At doses of 0.1 to 3.0 mg/kg, clonal expansion of both CD4+ and CD8+ blood T cells was observed from baseline to week 6. Low levels of normalized T-cell clonal expansion were also seen in some patients who did not respond. In partial responders in the 0.1-3.0 mg/kg groups, normalized peripheral clonal expansion was found to be among the lowest, especially among CD8+ T cells.

Patients with a history of autoimmune disease or receiving systemic immunosuppression were excluded from the trial. Peripheral blood for TCR sequencing was collected from all dose cohorts at baseline, on cycle 4 day 1, and on cycle 7 day 1. Samples were obtained from an open-label, multicenter, first-in-human phase I dose-escalation trial of ivuxolimab. Adults with locally advanced or metastatic melanoma, renal cell carcinoma, hepatocellular carcinoma or head and neck squamous cell carcinoma were enrolled in the trial. Before TCR sequencing, CD4+ T cells and CD8+ T cells from peripheral blood were sorted into separate populations. To sequence the TCRbeta CDR3 region, genomic DNA was isolated from the sorted cells. The immunoSEQ Assay was used for sequencing of TCRbeta CDR3 regions. TCRdb re-hosts the immuneACCESS table, in-frame sequences only. Its copies lack some clones; in the studies checked, an unresolved V gene accounts for under half of them, and the cause for the rest is not known. The sample table holds around 58,000 clones, of which approximately 90% were seen once. The ten most abundant clones make up roughly 1.3% of the sample.

This clone was detected once. Its target antigen remains unknown. The input lacks base qualities; no much larger clone sits a single base away. The chain is assembled from TRBV5-1 and TRBJ2-4; 9 middle bases align to TRBD1. This TCR was sampled from an adult with an advanced solid tumor such as melanoma, head and neck, liver or kidney cancer. The specimen was CD4+ or CD8+ T cells sorted from blood, collected in a trial of the OX40 agonist ivuxolimab. The CDR3 amino acid sequence is: CASSWGDRVNIQYF. The sequence in DNA is TGCGCCAGCAGTTGGGGGGACAGGGTAAACATTCAGTACTTC.